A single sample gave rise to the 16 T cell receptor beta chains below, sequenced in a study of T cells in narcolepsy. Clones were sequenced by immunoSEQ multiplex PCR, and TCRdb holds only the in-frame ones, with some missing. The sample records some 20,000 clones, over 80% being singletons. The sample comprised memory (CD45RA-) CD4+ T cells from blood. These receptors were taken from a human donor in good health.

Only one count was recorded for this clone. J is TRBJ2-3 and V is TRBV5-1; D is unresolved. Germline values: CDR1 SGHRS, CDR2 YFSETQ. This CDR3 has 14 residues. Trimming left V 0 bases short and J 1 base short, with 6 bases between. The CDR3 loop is CASSLVQRTDTQYF. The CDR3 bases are TGCGCCAGCAGCTTGGTACAGCGCACAGATACGCAGTATTTT.

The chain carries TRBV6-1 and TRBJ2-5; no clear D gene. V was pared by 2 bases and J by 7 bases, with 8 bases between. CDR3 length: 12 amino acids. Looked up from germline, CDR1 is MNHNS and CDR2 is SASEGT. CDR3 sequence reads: CASSERWGTQYF. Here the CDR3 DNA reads TGTGCCAGCAGTGAACGGTGGGGGACCCAGTACTTC.

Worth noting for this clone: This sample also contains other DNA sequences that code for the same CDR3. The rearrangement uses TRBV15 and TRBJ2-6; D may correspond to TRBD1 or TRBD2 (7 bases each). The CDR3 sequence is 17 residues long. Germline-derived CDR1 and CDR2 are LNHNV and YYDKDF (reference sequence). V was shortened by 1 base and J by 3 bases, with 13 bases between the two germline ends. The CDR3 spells CATSRGQGGDGANVLTF. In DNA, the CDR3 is TGTGCCACCAGCAGAGGCCAGGGGGGGGATGGGGCCAACGTCCTGACTTTC.

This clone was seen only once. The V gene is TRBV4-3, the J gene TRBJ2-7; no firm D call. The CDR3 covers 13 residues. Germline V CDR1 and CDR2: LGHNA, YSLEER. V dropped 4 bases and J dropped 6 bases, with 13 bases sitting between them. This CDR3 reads CASSRDLYGEQYF. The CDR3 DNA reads TGCGCCAGCAGCCGAGACCTTTATGGCGAGCAGTACTTC.

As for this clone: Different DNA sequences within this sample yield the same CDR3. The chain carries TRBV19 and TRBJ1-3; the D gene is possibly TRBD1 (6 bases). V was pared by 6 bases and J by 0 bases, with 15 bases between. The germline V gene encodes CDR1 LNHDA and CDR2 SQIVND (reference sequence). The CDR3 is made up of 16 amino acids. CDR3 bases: TGTGCCAGTAGCCCCTCTCAGGGGTCCTCTGGAAACACCATATATTTT. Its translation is CASSPSQGSSGNTIYF.

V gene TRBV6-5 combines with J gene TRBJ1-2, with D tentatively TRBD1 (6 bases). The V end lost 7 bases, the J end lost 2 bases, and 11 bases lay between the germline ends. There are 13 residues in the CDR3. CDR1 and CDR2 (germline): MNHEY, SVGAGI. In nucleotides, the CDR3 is TGTGCCAGCAAGGCAGGGGAAAACTATGGCTACACCTTC. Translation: CASKAGENYGYTF.

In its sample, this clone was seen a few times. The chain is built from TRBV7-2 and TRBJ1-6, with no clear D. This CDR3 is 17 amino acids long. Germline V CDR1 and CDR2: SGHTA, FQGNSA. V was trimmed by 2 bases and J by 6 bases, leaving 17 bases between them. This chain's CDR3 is CASSLNLQSAGNSPLHF. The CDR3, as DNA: TGTGCCAGCAGCTTAAATTTACAGTCCGCGGGTAATTCACCCCTCCACTTT.

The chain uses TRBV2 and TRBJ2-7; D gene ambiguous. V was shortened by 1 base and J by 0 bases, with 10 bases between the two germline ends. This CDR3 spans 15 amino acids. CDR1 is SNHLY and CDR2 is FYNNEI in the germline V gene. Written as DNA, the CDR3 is TGTGCCAGCAGTGAAGGTAGTCTGCCCTCCTACGAGCAGTACTTC. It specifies CASSEGSLPSYEQYF.

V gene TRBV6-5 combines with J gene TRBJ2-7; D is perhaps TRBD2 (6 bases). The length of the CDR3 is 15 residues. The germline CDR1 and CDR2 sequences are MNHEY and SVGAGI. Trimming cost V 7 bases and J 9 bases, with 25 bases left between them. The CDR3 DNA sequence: TGTGCCAGCATACCCGTCGGGGACGGGGAGGTCGCGCAGTACTTC. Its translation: CASIPVGDGEVAQYF.

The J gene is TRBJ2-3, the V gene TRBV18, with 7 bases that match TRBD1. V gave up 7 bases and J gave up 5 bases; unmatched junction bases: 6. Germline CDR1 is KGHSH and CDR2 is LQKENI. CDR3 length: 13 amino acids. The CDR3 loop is CASYRGQRDTQYF. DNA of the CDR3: TGTGCCAGCTACAGGGGCCAGCGAGATACGCAGTATTTT.

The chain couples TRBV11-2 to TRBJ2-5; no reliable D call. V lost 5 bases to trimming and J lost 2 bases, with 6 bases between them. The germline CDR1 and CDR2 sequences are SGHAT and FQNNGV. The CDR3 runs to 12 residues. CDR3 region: CASSVIQETQYF. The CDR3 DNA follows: TGTGCCAGCAGCGTTATTCAAGAGACCCAGTACTTC.

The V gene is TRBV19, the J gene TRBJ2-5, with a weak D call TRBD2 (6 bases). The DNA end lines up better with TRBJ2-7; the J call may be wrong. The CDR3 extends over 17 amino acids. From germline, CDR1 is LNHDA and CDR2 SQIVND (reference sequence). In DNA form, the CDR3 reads TGTGCCAGTAGTATTCTCCTGGGGACTGAGGGTTCCTACGAGCAGTACTTC. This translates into CASSILLGTEGSYEQYF.

The CDR3 here is CASSSTGLRSYEQYF. The CDR3 DNA follows: TGCGCCAGCAGCTCAACAGGGTTGAGGTCCTACGAGCAGTACTTC. The V and J genes are TRBV5-1 and TRBJ2-7; possibly TRBD1 for D (6 bases). The germline V gene encodes CDR1 SGHRS and CDR2 YFSETQ. V gave up 3 bases and J gave up 1 base, with 14 bases separating them. The CDR3 sequence is 15 residues long.

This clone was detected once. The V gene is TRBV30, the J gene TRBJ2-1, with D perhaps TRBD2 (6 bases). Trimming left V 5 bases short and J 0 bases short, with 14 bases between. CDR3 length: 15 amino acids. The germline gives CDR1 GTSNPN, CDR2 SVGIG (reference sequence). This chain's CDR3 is CAWGGTPSSYNEQFF. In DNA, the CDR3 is TGTGCCTGGGGCGGGACCCCCAGCTCCTACAATGAGCAGTTCTTC.

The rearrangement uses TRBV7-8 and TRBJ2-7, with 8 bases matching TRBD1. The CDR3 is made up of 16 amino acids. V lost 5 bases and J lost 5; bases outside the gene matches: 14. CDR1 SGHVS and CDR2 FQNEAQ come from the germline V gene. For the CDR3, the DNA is TGTGCCAGCAGCCGGGTGGTTGGACAGGGTCCAAACGAGCAGTACTTC. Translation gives CASSRVVGQGPNEQYF. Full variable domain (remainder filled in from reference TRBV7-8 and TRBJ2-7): GAGVSQSPRYKVAKRGQDVALRCDPISGHVSLFWYQQALGQGPEFLTYFQNEAQLDKSGLPSDRFFAERPEGSVSTLKIQRTQQEDSAVYLCASSRVVGQGPNEQYFGPGTRLTVT.

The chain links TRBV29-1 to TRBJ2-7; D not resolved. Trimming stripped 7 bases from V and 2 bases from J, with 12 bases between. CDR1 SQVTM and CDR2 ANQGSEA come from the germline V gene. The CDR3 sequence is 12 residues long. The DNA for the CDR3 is TGCAGCGCCCTCCTAGGCCCCTACGAGCAGTACTTC. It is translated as CSALLGPYEQYF.